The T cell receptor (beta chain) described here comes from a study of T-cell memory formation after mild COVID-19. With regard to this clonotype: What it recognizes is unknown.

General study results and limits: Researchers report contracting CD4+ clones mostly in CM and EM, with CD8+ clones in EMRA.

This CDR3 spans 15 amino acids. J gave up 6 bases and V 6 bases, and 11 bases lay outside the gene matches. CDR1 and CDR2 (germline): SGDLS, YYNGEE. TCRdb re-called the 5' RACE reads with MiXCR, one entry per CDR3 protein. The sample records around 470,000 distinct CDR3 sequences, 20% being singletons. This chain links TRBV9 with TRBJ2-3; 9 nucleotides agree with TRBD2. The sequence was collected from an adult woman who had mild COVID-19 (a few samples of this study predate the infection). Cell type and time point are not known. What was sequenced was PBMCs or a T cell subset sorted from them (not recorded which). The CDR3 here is CASTAGAGGHDTQYF. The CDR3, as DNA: TGTGCCAGCACCGCTGGGGCGGGGGGGCATGATACGCAGTATTTT.